The 28 T cell receptor beta chains given below trace back to one sample, sequenced in a study of regulatory T cells in long-lasting Graves disease. This sample's time point: newly diagnosed GD, antithyroid drugs for less than 3 months. From RNA extracted from PBMCs, the TCR library was made. Construction of the TCR beta libraries employed iRepertoire HTBI primers in conjunction with Arm-PCR of CDR3 regions. TCRdb reprocessed the multiplex PCR reads via MiXCR and lists one record per CDR3 protein. The top ten clones hold roughly 10% of a sample with about 540,000 distinct CDR3 sequences, less than 15% of them seen once. This same sample was also taken into another study, of T cells in Graves' hyperthyroidism and ophthalmopathy.

The material was peripheral blood mononuclear cells (PBMCs), obtained at new diagnosis, from a patient treated with antithyroid drugs. These receptors came from a man aged 30 to 45 with Graves disease.

This clonotype was seen at least ten times. The rearrangement joins TRBV28 to TRBJ2-1; no clear D gene. The CDR3 runs 13 residues. In germline, CDR1 is MDHEN, CDR2 SYDVKM. V was cut by 3 bases and J by 7 bases, with 10 bases left in between. The chain's CDR3 is CASSFTVRNEQFF. CDR3 coding DNA: TGTGCCAGCAGTTTTACAGTTCGGAATGAGCAGTTCTTC.

The chain recombines TRBV20-1 with TRBJ2-5; no clear D. The CDR3 length is 14 residues. The V gene lost 6 bases and the J gene lost 2 bases, with 16 bases spanning the gap. Germline V gives CDR1 DFQATT, CDR2 SNEGSKA (reference sequence). In nucleotides, the CDR3 is TGCAGTGCCGACCCCCCCCTGGGACAAGAGACCCAGTACTTC. Protein: CSADPPLGQETQYF.

This clonotype was detected a few times. V usage is TRBV20-1 and J usage is TRBJ2-1, with 11 positions matching TRBD1. Germline lookup yields CDR1 DFQATT and CDR2 SNEGSKA (reference sequence). Unmatched junction bases numbered 7, after V lost 0 bases and J lost 9 bases. This CDR3 is 15 amino acids long. The CDR3 loop is CSARDRDRGFIEQFF. The CDR3 DNA reads TGCAGTGCTAGAGATCGGGACAGGGGGTTCATTGAGCAGTTCTTC.

This clonotype was observed many times. This rearrangement joins TRBV12-3 or TRBV12-4 to TRBJ2-1; D gene uncertain. This CDR3 comprises 11 residues. Trimming removed 6 bases from V and 7 bases from J, with 7 bases in between. In nucleotides, the CDR3 is TGTGCCAGCAGCTTTGGTAATGAGCAGTTCTTC. As protein: CASSFGNEQFF.

This clonotype was recorded many times. The gene calls are TRBV27 and TRBJ2-3; 12 positions match TRBD2. With 3 bases clipped from V and 6 bases from J, the junction kept 10 bases outside the gene matches. The CDR3 length is 17 residues. CDR1 and CDR2 from the germline V gene are MNHEY and SMNVEV (reference sequence). The CDR3 protein is CASSLGLAGGVADTQYF. CDR3 DNA: TGTGCCAGCAGTTTGGGGCTAGCGGGAGGGGTAGCGGATACGCAGTATTTT.

The chain has TRBV20-1 and TRBJ1-3; D is perhaps TRBD1 (6 bases). V lost 5 bases and J lost 2, with 10 bases in between. CDR1 is DFQATT, CDR2 SNEGSKA, per germline (reference sequence). The CDR3 totals 13 residues. In nucleotides, the CDR3 is TGCAGTGCTCCACAGGGAACTGGAAACACCATATATTTT. Translated: CSAPQGTGNTIYF.

This clonotype was recorded many times. This chain links TRBV5-1 with TRBJ2-1; no firm D call. This CDR3 has 13 amino acids. Germline V lookup: CDR1 SGHRS, CDR2 YFSETQ. Trimming took off 2 bases at V and 7 bases at J, with 10 bases between the two ends. CDR3 nucleotide sequence: TGCGCCAGCAGCTTTTACCTAGAGAATGAGCAGTTCTTC. Translating gives CASSFYLENEQFF.

This clonotype was seen many times. The rearrangement links TRBV6-1 to TRBJ2-7, with 7 bases fitting TRBD2. The CDR3 spans 14 residues. Germline lookup yields CDR1 MNHNS and CDR2 SASEGT. V lost 4 bases, J lost 3 bases, and 6 bases stayed unmatched. The CDR3 DNA reads TGTGCCAGCAGTGGAAGGACTAGAAGCTACGAGCAGTACTTC. This sequence encodes CASSGRTRSYEQYF.

This clonotype was seen at least ten times. The V and J genes are TRBV9 and TRBJ2-5; D call uncertain. V was pared by 3 bases and J by 5 bases, with 11 bases between. CDR1 and CDR2 (germline): SGDLS, YYNGEE. CDR3 length: 13 amino acids. The chain's CDR3 is CASSGGPAETQYF. The CDR3 nucleotides are TGTGCCAGCAGCGGAGGACCGGCGGAGACCCAGTACTTC.

The table lists this clonotype with many counts. The gene calls are TRBV12-3 or TRBV12-4 and TRBJ2-3; 12 bases are shared with TRBD2. The V segment lost 10 bases and the J segment 4 bases; nucleotides outside the gene matches: 3. The CDR3 is 13 amino acids. Written as DNA, the CDR3 is TGTGCCACTAGCGGGGGGGGGGCAGATACGCAGTATTTT. It specifies CATSGGGADTQYF.

Many counts were recorded for this clonotype. The chain couples TRBV20-1 to TRBJ1-2; TRBD1 aligns across 7 bases. V shed 8 bases, J shed 2 bases, and the junction held 8 bases outside the gene matches. The CDR3 loop spans 13 amino acids. Germline CDR1 is DFQATT and CDR2 is SNEGSKA (reference sequence). The CDR3 region has the DNA TGCAGTCTACGAGACAGGGCCAACTATGGCTACACCTTC. This gives the protein CSLRDRANYGYTF.

This chain connects TRBV6-2 or TRBV6-3 to TRBJ1-4, with TRBD1 as a possible D gene (5 bases). This CDR3 is 14 amino acids long. Germline V CDR1 and CDR2: MNHEY, SVGEGT. V was shortened by 4 bases and J by 4 bases, with 10 bases between the two germline ends. The CDR3 DNA is TGTGCCAGCAGTTCAGCAGGGTATAATGAAAAACTGTTTTTT. Translation: CASSSAGYNEKLFF.

In this sample, this clonotype turned up many times. In DNA, the CDR3 is TGCAGTGCTAGAGAGGGGGGTGGAGGCTACACCTTC. Protein product: CSAREGGGGYTF. The chain employs TRBV20-1 and TRBJ1-2; TRBD1 is a possible D gene (5 bases). CDR1 and CDR2 from the germline V gene are DFQATT and SNEGSKA (reference sequence). This CDR3 contains 12 residues. V was clipped by 0 bases and J by 8 bases, with 10 bases between them.

This clonotype was observed at least ten times. The gene calls are TRBV10-3 and TRBJ1-1; D is undetermined. The CDR3 sequence is 12 residues long. Per the germline V gene, CDR1 is ENHRY and CDR2 is SYGVKD. The V and J ends lost 6 bases and 1 base respectively, with 6 bases between them. CDR3 loop: CAISNWNTEAFF. The DNA for the CDR3 is TGTGCCATCAGCAATTGGAACACTGAAGCTTTCTTT.

This clonotype appeared many times. This rearrangement joins TRBV12-3 or TRBV12-4 to TRBJ2-5, with 14 bases identical to TRBD2. V was clipped by 5 bases and J by 2 bases; unmatched bases: 10. The CDR3 length is 18 residues. The CDR3 coding sequence is TGTGCCAGCAGTCGAGGACTAGCGGGAGGAGCATATCAAGAGACCCAGTACTTC. The encoded protein is CASSRGLAGGAYQETQYF.

This clonotype has a count of ten or more. The CDR3 is CASSESETSGETQYF. The CDR3, as DNA: TGCGCCAGCAGTGAGTCGGAGACTAGCGGGGAGACCCAGTACTTC. The chain recombines TRBV10-2 with TRBJ2-5, with TRBD2 matching over 10 bases. The germline CDR1 and CDR2 sequences are WSHSY and SAAADI. Unmatched junction bases numbered 3, after V lost 0 bases and J lost 5 bases. The CDR3 has 15 residues.

This clonotype was counted many times. The rearrangement uses TRBV5-1 and TRBJ1-1; tentative D call: TRBD1 (5 bases). V was shortened by 2 bases and J by 1 base, with 12 bases between the two germline ends. The CDR3 runs to 15 residues. In germline, CDR1 is SGHRS, CDR2 YFSETQ. The CDR3 here is CASSFGGRANTEAFF. The CDR3 DNA sequence: TGCGCCAGCAGCTTTGGGGGTCGGGCGAACACTGAAGCTTTCTTT.

This clonotype was observed a handful of times. This chain connects TRBV3-1 to TRBJ1-2, with no clear D. Trimming shortened V by 0 bases and J by 3 bases, and 11 bases separated the two germline ends. The CDR3 spans 15 residues. Germline CDR1 is LGHDT and CDR2 is YNNKEL (reference sequence). The CDR3 spells CASSQDGVDYYGYTF. CDR3 nucleotide sequence: TGTGCCAGCAGCCAAGATGGGGTGGACTACTATGGCTACACCTTC.

This clonotype was detected many times. The chain joins TRBV19 to TRBJ2-7; D is ambiguous. V dropped 10 bases and J dropped 0 bases, with 16 bases sitting between them. This CDR3 has 14 amino acids. Germline loops: CDR1 LNHDA, CDR2 SQIVND (reference sequence). The CDR3 nucleotides read TGTGCCAACGAAGAAGAGCTGAGCTCCTACGAGCAGTACTTC. Translation gives CANEEELSSYEQYF.

Many counts were recorded for this clonotype. The junction shows a germline mismatch at one end, possibly a read error. V gene TRBV2 combines with J gene TRBJ2-3; 9 bases align to TRBD2. The CDR3 is 12 amino acids. Germline lookup yields CDR1 SNHLY and CDR2 FYNNEI. DNA for the CDR3: TGCGCCAGCAGCGGGGGGACAGATACGCAGTATTTT. Protein: CASSGGTDTQYF.

This clonotype was counted a few times. The CDR3 loop reads CASSPPGGYGYTF. CDR3 coding DNA: TGTGCCAGCAGCCCACCAGGGGGTTACGGCTACACCTTC. The chain couples TRBV12-3 or TRBV12-4 to TRBJ1-2, with 7 bases lining up with TRBD1. The CDR3 is made up of 13 amino acids. The V and J ends lost 6 bases and 8 bases, in that order; junction bases with no gene match: 9.

This chain joins TRBV3-1 and TRBJ2-3; the D gene is possibly TRBD1 (6 bases). Germline assignment: CDR1 LGHDT and CDR2 YNNKEL (reference sequence). The CDR3 sequence is 17 residues long. V gave up 4 bases and J gave up 0 bases, with 17 bases separating them. CDR3 protein: CASSLLTQGRSTDTQYF. CDR3 in DNA: TGTGCCAGCAGCCTTCTAACCCAGGGGCGAAGCACAGATACGCAGTATTTT.

In this sample, this clonotype turned up many times. This rearrangement joins TRBV5-1 to TRBJ2-3; unclear D gene. The CDR3 length is 16 residues. V lost 2 bases and J lost 1, with 14 bases in between. The V gene's germline CDR1 is SGHRS and CDR2 YFSETQ. Written as DNA, the CDR3 is TGCGCCAGCAGCTTCGGAGCGTCACTGGGCACAGATACGCAGTATTTT. As protein: CASSFGASLGTDTQYF.

This clonotype was seen at least ten times. The chain recombines TRBV29-1 with TRBJ2-3, with D maybe TRBD1 (6 bases). Germline CDR1 SQVTM, CDR2 ANQGSEA. Trimming took off 6 bases at V and 3 bases at J, with 16 bases between the two ends. The CDR3 sequence is 14 residues long. The DNA of the CDR3 is TGCAGCGTCCCTTTTACAGGGAAAACAGATACGCAGTATTTT. It codes for CSVPFTGKTDTQYF.

Regarding this clonotype: This sequence may be a read error, since a much larger clone differs from it by one base. This chain connects TRBV29-1 to TRBJ2-1; D might be TRBD1 (5 bases). CDR1 and CDR2 from the germline V gene are SQVTM and ANQGSEA. The CDR3 is 14 amino acids. Here the CDR3 DNA reads TGCAGCGTTACCCGACAGAAGGGTTACAATGAGCAGTCCTTC. Translated, it gives CSVTRQKGYNEQSF.

This clonotype was observed a few times. This chain uses TRBV7-9 with TRBJ2-3; the D is unclear. In germline, CDR1 is SEHNR, CDR2 FQNEAQ (reference sequence). This CDR3 spans 16 amino acids. Trimming left V 5 bases short and J 0 bases short, with 15 bases between. DNA for the CDR3: TGTGCCAGCAGCCCCCCAGTCCGAGGTAGCACAGATACGCAGTATTTT. Its protein product is CASSPPVRGSTDTQYF.

The sample holds many counts of this clonotype. The chain employs TRBV11-2 and TRBJ2-1; no clear D gene. The V and J ends lost 1 base and 3 bases respectively, with 10 bases between them. The CDR3 loop spans 15 amino acids. Germline V gene sequence: CDR1 SGHAT, CDR2 FQNNGV. The DNA of the CDR3 is TGTGCCAGCAGCTTAGCTGGCGGAGACTACAATGAGCAGTTCTTC. Residues: CASSLAGGDYNEQFF.

This clonotype has more than one count but fewer than ten. The rearrangement links TRBV7-9 to TRBJ2-5; possible D gene TRBD2, 5 bases. This CDR3 spans 13 amino acids. Per the germline V gene, CDR1 is SEHNR and CDR2 is FQNEAQ (reference sequence). V was trimmed by 1 base and J by 7 bases, leaving 10 bases between them. CDR3 amino acids: CASSLVEGATQYF. In nucleotides, the CDR3 is TGTGCCAGCAGCTTAGTTGAGGGCGCGACCCAGTACTTC.